The entry that follows covers one T cell receptor (beta chain) sequence. Its antigen remains unidentified. V gave up 0 bases and J gave up 1 base, with 12 bases separating them. This CDR3 comprises 16 residues. In germline, CDR1 is MNHEY, CDR2 SVGAGI. This specimen belongs to a study of vaccination effects on CD4 cells after COVID-19. General observations from the study: Vaccine- and infection-induced clones showed marked clonal contraction late following vaccination.

In the ViraFEST assay, antigen-specific CD4+ clonotypes were identified by expansion after peptide-pool stimulation. When less than 11 days of culture had elapsed, CD4+ T cells were isolated. None of the vaccinated had previously contracted SARS-CoV-2, and their nucleocapsid antibodies tested negative. The table came from immunoSEQ multiplex PCR; TCRdb's copy has only in-frame clones and leaves some out. The repertoire holds tens of thousands of clones, with around 70% as singletons. This rearrangement joins TRBV6-5 to TRBJ1-2; D uncertain. Sample: CD4+ T cells from PBMCs cultured with HCoV-OC43 spike peptides, taken before COVID-19 vaccination. Subset: HCoV-OC43 spike overlapping peptide pool stimulation. This TCR was sampled from a human donor who received a COVID-19 vaccine. In DNA form, the CDR3 reads TGTGCCAGCAGTTACTCGAGGAAAGTCGATAACTATGGCTACACCTTC. Translation: CASSYSRKVDNYGYTF.